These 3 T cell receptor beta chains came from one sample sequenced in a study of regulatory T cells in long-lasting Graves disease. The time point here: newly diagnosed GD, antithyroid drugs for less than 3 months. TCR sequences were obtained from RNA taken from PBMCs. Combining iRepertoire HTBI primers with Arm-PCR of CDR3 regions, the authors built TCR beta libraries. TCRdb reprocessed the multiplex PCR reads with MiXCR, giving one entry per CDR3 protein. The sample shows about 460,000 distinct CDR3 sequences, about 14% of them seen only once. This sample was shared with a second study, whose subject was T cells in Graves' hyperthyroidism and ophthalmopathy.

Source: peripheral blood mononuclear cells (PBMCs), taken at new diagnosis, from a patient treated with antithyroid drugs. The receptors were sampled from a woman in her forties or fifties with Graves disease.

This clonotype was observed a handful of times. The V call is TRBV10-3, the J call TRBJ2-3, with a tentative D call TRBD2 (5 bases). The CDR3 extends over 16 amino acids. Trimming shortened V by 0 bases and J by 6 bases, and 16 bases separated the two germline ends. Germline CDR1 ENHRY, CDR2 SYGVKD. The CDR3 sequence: CAISESETTRMDTQYF. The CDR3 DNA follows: TGTGCCATCAGTGAGTCGGAGACTACCCGTATGGATACGCAGTATTTT.

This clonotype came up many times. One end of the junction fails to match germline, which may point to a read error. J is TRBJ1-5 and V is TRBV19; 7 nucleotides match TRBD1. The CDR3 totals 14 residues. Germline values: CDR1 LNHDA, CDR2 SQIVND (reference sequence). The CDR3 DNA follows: TGTGCCAGCAGTACTACAGGGGGCAATCAGCCCCAGCATTTT. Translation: CASSTTGGNQPQHF.

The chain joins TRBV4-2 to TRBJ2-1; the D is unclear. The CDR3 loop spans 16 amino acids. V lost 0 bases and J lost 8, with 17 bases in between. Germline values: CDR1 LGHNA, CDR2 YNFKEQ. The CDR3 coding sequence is TGTGCCAGCAGCCAAGATCTCGCGGTCAAGAAGGATGAGCAGTTCTTC. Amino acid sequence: CASSQDLAVKKDEQFF.